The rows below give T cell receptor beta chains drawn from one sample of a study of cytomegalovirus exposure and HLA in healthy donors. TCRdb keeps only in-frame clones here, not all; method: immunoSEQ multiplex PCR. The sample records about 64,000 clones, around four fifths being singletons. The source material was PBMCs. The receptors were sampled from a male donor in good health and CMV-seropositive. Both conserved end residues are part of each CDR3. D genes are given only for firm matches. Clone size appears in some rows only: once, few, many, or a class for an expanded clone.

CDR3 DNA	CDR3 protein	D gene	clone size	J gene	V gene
TGTGCCAGCAGCCAAGTAAATGAAAAACTGTTTTTT	CASSQVNEKLFF	-	-	TRBJ1-4	TRBV4-2
TGTGCCAGCAGCTGGACAGGGGCCTCCAATGAAAAACTGTTTTTT	CASSWTGASNEKLFF	TRBD1	-	TRBJ1-4	TRBV5-6
TGTGCCAGCAGTTACCGGCAGGATAGCAATCAGCCCCAGCATTTT	CASSYRQDSNQPQHF	-	-	TRBJ1-5	TRBV6-5
TGTGCCAGCAGGGGGGACATTAGGGGTGGCTACACCTTC	CASRGDIRGGYTF	-	few	TRBJ1-2	TRBV6-5
TGTGCCAGCAGACCGACAGGGGTCTATGGCTACACCTTC	CASRPTGVYGYTF	TRBD1	-	TRBJ1-2	TRBV6-1
TGTGCCTGGAGACCGGCGGGGGGCCAGAACACTGAAGCTTTCTTT	CAWRPAGGQNTEAFF	-	once	TRBJ1-1	TRBV30
TGTGCCAGCAGCTCGTCCCACTACAGGGGTTCACCAACCTACGAGCAGTACTTC	CASSSSHYRGSPTYEQYF	TRBD1	-	TRBJ2-7	TRBV7-2
TGTGCCAGTAGTATCCTTCCAAGGGATTCGGGAAGACAGCCCCAGCATTTT	CASSILPRDSGRQPQHF	-	-	TRBJ1-5	TRBV19
TGTGCCAGCAGCTTACAGACAGGGGGCACTGAAGCTTTCTTT	CASSLQTGGTEAFF	TRBD1	-	TRBJ1-1	TRBV7-2
TGTGCCAGCAGCTCGCTCAGGGGAACCTATGGCTACACCTTC	CASSSLRGTYGYTF	-	-	TRBJ1-2	TRBV7-9
TGTGCCAGCCCCCTAGTTACCGGGGAGCTGTTTTTT	CASPLVTGELFF	-	-	TRBJ2-2	TRBV6-4
TGTGCCAGCAGGGATGCCAGGGGCGCGGAGACCCAGTACTTC	CASRDARGAETQYF	-	-	TRBJ2-5	TRBV28
TGTGCCATCAGTACCCGGGAGGTGAACACTGAAGCTTTCTTT	CAISTREVNTEAFF	-	-	TRBJ1-1	TRBV10-3
TGTGCCAGCAGTTATGGCGGGGGGACATCTGGAAACACCATATATTTT	CASSYGGGTSGNTIYF	-	-	TRBJ1-3	TRBV6-5
TGTGCCAGCAGCTTCCAAAGACTAGCGGGGGTAGAGACCCAGTACTTC	CASSFQRLAGVETQYF	TRBD2	-	TRBJ2-5	TRBV11-2
TGTGCCAGCAGCTCACAACCGCGGACAGGGACCACCGGGGAGCTGTTTTTT	CASSSQPRTGTTGELFF	TRBD1	-	TRBJ2-2	TRBV9
TGTGCCAGCAGTGAAGCGGTGTCGGCGGGGGGAAACACCATATATTTT	CASSEAVSAGGNTIYF	-	-	TRBJ1-3	TRBV2